The 18 T cell receptor beta chains in this list originate from one sample, sequenced in a study of PD-L1 blockade in urothelial cancer. Sequenced by immunoSEQ multiplex PCR; TCRdb stores in-frame clones only, minus some. The table lists just under 40,000 clones, roughly nine tenths of them singletons. Time point indicated: pretreatment peripheral blood. This material consisted of PBMCs, taken around atezolizumab (anti-PD-L1) treatment. The receptors come from a woman aged 60-75 years with urothelial cancer.

The chain recombines TRBV5-6 with TRBJ2-5, with D unclear. The CDR3 is made up of 16 amino acids. Germline V gene lookup returns CDR1 SGHDT and CDR2 YYEEEE. Trimming removed 2 bases from V and 5 bases from J, with 19 bases in between. The CDR3 DNA reads as TGTGCCAGCAGCTTCGGTGGGCTCGTCGTTGAGGAGACCCAGTACTTC. It yields the protein CASSFGGLVVEETQYF.

The chain joins TRBV7-6 to TRBJ2-5, with 8 nucleotides matching TRBD1. Germline CDR1 reads SGHVS; CDR2 reads FNYEAQ. This CDR3 region has 17 residues. V trimming: 5 bases; J trimming: 5 bases; junction bases outside the gene matches: 16. This CDR3 reads CASSRLDKTGVEETQYF. The CDR3 DNA sequence: TGTGCCAGCAGCCGCCTAGACAAGACAGGGGTCGAGGAGACCCAGTACTTC.

This chain links TRBV29-1 with TRBJ1-5, with D maybe TRBD1 (6 bases). In germline, CDR1 is SQVTM, CDR2 ANQGSEA. The germline V and J ends were trimmed by 7 bases and 0 bases, with 16 bases remaining between them. This CDR3 contains 15 residues. CDR3 in DNA: TGCAGCGCAGCCATGACAGGAGATAGCAATCAGCCCCAGCATTTT. Translating gives CSAAMTGDSNQPQHF.

V usage is TRBV15 and J usage is TRBJ2-7, with 8 bases fitting TRBD1. J gave up 3 bases and V 0 bases, and 7 bases lay outside the gene matches. The CDR3 has 16 residues. Germline values: CDR1 LNHNV, CDR2 YYDKDF (reference sequence). CDR3 sequence (DNA): TGTGCCACCAGCAGAGATCGAACAGGGGGTAGCTACGAGCAGTACTTC. Encoded protein: CATSRDRTGGSYEQYF.

This rearrangement joins TRBV28 to TRBJ2-5; a possible D gene is TRBD1 (6 bases). The CDR3 is made up of 14 amino acids. The germline CDR1 and CDR2 sequences are MDHEN and SYDVKM. The V gene lost 4 bases and the J gene lost 5 bases, with 14 bases spanning the gap. The CDR3 spells CASSSYRESETQYF. DNA of the CDR3: TGTGCCAGCAGTTCATACAGGGAATCCGAGACCCAGTACTTC.

This sequence joins TRBV23-1 and TRBJ1-2, with a weak D call TRBD1 (6 bases). TRBV23-1 is marked as an open reading frame, function uncertain. With 3 bases removed from V and 5 bases from J, the gap between germline ends came to 13 bases. This CDR3 region has 14 residues. This CDR3 reads CASSQYPGQYGYTF. The CDR3 region has the DNA TGCGCCAGCAGTCAGTACCCCGGACAGTATGGCTACACCTTC.

This clone was counted a few times. This chain links TRBV5-5 with TRBJ2-7; 14 bases align to TRBD2. Germline loops: CDR1 SGHKS, CDR2 YYEKEE (reference sequence). The CDR3 contains 15 residues. Trimming cost V 5 bases and J 7 bases; bases outside gene matches: 8. CDR3 bases: TGTGCCAGCAGAAGACTAGCGGGAGGGCCGGGGGAGCAGTACTTC. This encodes CASRRLAGGPGEQYF.

The V call is TRBV5-8, the J call TRBJ2-1; 8 bases fit TRBD1. CDR1 and CDR2 (germline): SGHTS, YDEGEE. The trim removed 1 base at V and 6 bases at J, leaving 9 bases unmatched. The CDR3 runs 16 residues. The CDR3 DNA follows: TGTGCCAGCAGCTTGCAGGTCGCACAGGGGGGCAATGAGCAGTTCTTC. Amino acid sequence: CASSLQVAQGGNEQFF.

The CDR3 coding sequence is TGTGCCAGCAGTTCAGCGGGATACGAGCAGTACTTC. Its translation is CASSSAGYEQYF. This chain joins TRBV27 and TRBJ2-7; 7 bases align to TRBD2. Germline V gene lookup returns CDR1 MNHEY and CDR2 SMNVEV (reference sequence). V lost 4 bases and J lost 4; bases outside the gene matches: 1. This CDR3 comprises 12 residues.

This clone was counted between two and nine times. The chain carries TRBV7-9 and TRBJ2-1; a weak D match, TRBD1 (6 bases). Trimming took off 4 bases at V and 5 bases at J, with 27 bases between the two ends. The CDR3 has 19 residues. Germline V lookup: CDR1 SEHNR, CDR2 FQNEAQ (reference sequence). The CDR3 is CASSSPTTGTVAPHNEQFF. The DNA of the CDR3 is TGTGCCAGCAGCTCGCCTACTACAGGGACGGTCGCCCCCCACAATGAGCAGTTCTTC.

The chain is built from TRBV7-2 and TRBJ2-1, with TRBD2 matching over 10 bases. The CDR3 has 17 amino acids. Germline-derived CDR1 and CDR2 are SGHTA and FQGNSA. Losses at the gene ends were 5 bases for V and 0 bases for J; bases not matched to a gene: 7. The CDR3 here is CASSRRSSGGSYNEQFF. The CDR3 DNA is TGTGCCAGCAGCCGCCGGTCTAGCGGGGGCTCCTACAATGAGCAGTTCTTC.

As DNA, the CDR3 is TGTGCCAGCTCAACGACTAGCGGGACCACAGATACGCAGTATTTT. It yields the protein CASSTTSGTTDTQYF. The genes are TRBV18 and TRBJ2-3; TRBD2 aligns across 11 bases. The CDR3 is 15 residues long. Germline values: CDR1 KGHSH, CDR2 LQKENI. V lost 5 bases and J lost 2; bases outside the gene matches: 3.

J is TRBJ2-4 and V is TRBV11-2, with 9 nucleotides matching TRBD1. CDR3 length equals 15 residues. Germline V gives CDR1 SGHAT, CDR2 FQNNGV. V gave up 5 bases and J gave up 1 base; unmatched junction bases: 3. The CDR3 sequence: CASSQDRGAKNIQYF. In DNA, the CDR3 is TGTGCCAGCAGCCAAGACAGGGGGGCCAAAAACATTCAGTACTTC.

The chain joins TRBV9 to TRBJ2-3; 7 bases align to TRBD1. The V segment lost 2 bases and the J segment 5 bases; nucleotides outside the gene matches: 5. Germline CDR1 and CDR2: SGDLS and YYNGEE. CDR3 length: 14 amino acids. CDR3 in amino acids: CASSVDDRVDTQYF. CDR3 DNA sequence: TGTGCCAGCAGCGTCGACGACAGGGTAGATACGCAGTATTTT.

The chain employs TRBV7-8 and TRBJ2-5; D unresolved. Trimming pared 2 bases from V and 4 bases from J, leaving 8 bases between. CDR1 SGHVS and CDR2 FQNEAQ come from the germline V gene. The CDR3 is made up of 13 amino acids. CDR3 DNA sequence: TGTGCCAGCAGCTTAACGCGGTTAGAGACCCAGTACTTC. Translation: CASSLTRLETQYF.

The chain joins TRBV21-1 to TRBJ2-7; the listed D gene, TRBD1, was not tested against the DNA. TRBV21-1 is a pseudogene locus. There are 18 residues in the CDR3. The DNA of the CDR3 is TGTGCCAGCAGCAACTCGGATCCGGACAGGGGGTGCTCCTACGAGCAGTACTTC. Translation gives CASSNSDPDRGCSYEQYF.

The V and J genes are TRBV5-4 and TRBJ2-6; D might be TRBD2 (6 bases). The CDR3 sequence is 15 residues long. V shed 0 bases and J shed 2 bases, with 6 bases lying between them. CDR1 is SGHNT, CDR2 YYREEE, per germline (reference sequence). The CDR3 here is CASSLAGAGANVLTF. The CDR3 DNA is TGTGCCAGCAGCTTGGCGGGGGCTGGGGCCAACGTCCTGACTTTC.

The genes are TRBV4-1 and TRBJ2-7; D may be TRBD1 (5 bases). Trimming took 6 bases from V and 3 from J, leaving 15 bases between them. The CDR3 length is 14 residues. The germline V gene has CDR1 MGHRA and CDR2 YSYEKL. The DNA for the CDR3 is TGCGCCAGCAGTCCAGGGATTCTTGGCTACGAGCAGTACTTC. Its protein product is CASSPGILGYEQYF.